The 21 T cell receptor beta chains below were found in one sample sequenced in a study of blood T cell repertoires in COVID-19. Profiling relied on immunoSEQ multiplex PCR, and the TCRdb table lists in-frame clones only, not all of them. The data hold 250,000 to 400,000 clones, with 88% observed a single time. Sequencing used peripheral blood. These TCRs come from a woman aged 25 to 39 with COVID-19, enrolled during active disease.

The table lists this clone with a few counts. This sequence joins TRBV6-7 and TRBJ2-5, with D uncertain. TRBV6-7 is reported as an ORF; its role is uncertain. The CDR3 contains 17 residues. Between the trimmed V and J ends, which lost 2 bases and 4 bases, there was a span of 20 bases. The CDR3 DNA reads TGTGCCAGCAGTTACCTTGGGCTCGCTTACGCCGCAGAGACCCAGTACTTC. Protein product: CASSYLGLAYAAETQYF.

The chain couples TRBV6-6 to TRBJ1-1; no firm D call. Germline V gene lookup returns CDR1 MNHNY and CDR2 SVGAGI (reference sequence). This CDR3 contains 12 residues. The V end was cut by 6 bases, the J end by 1 base, with 6 bases between. Here the CDR3 reads CASRPENTEAFF. CDR3 nucleotide sequence: TGTGCCAGCAGGCCAGAGAACACTGAAGCTTTCTTT.

The chain links TRBV11-3 to TRBJ1-6, with 10 bases lining up with TRBD1. CDR1 is SGHNT, CDR2 YENEEA, per germline. The CDR3 is 16 amino acids. V dropped 4 bases and J dropped 8; count of bases not matched to a gene: 8. CDR3 nucleotide sequence: TGTGCCAGCAGCTCCGAAGACAGGGGGCTTGATTCACCCCTCCACTTT. Residues: CASSSEDRGLDSPLHF. Full variable domain (missing parts from reference TRBV11-3 and TRBJ1-6): EAGVVQSPRYKIIEKKQPVAFWCNPISGHNTLYWYLQNLGQGPELLIRYENEEAVDDSQLPKDRFSAERLKGVDSTLKIQPAELGDSAVYLCASSSEDRGLDSPLHFGNGTRLTVT.

To note about this clone: At the DNA level, this CDR3 is encoded by other sequences in the same sample as well. The chain uses TRBV18 and TRBJ2-3, with 9 bases that match TRBD2. Looked up from germline, CDR1 is KGHSH and CDR2 is LQKENI. The V segment lost 0 bases and the J segment 4 bases; nucleotides outside the gene matches: 5. The CDR3 is made up of 16 amino acids. The CDR3 DNA sequence: TGTGCCAGCTCACCACCGGGACTAGCAGGGCCAGATACGCAGTATTTT. Translation: CASSPPGLAGPDTQYF.

The rearrangement joins TRBV19 to TRBJ1-1; 10 nucleotides agree with TRBD1. The junction had 6 bases not matched to a gene; V was cut back by 9 bases and J by 5 bases. CDR3 size: 13 residues. Germline V gene lookup returns CDR1 LNHDA and CDR2 SQIVND (reference sequence). CDR3: CASRQGAGTEAFF. The CDR3 DNA reads TGTGCCAGCCGACAGGGGGCCGGGACTGAAGCTTTCTTT. The full variable domain, rest sourced from reference TRBV19 and TRBJ1-1, is DGGITQSPKYLFRKEGQNVTLSCEQNLNHDAMYWYRQDPGQGLRLIYYSQIVNDFQKGDIAEGYSVSREKKESFPLTVTSAQKNPTAFYLCASRQGAGTEAFFGQGTRLTVV.

This chain joins TRBV27 and TRBJ1-1, with a tentative D call TRBD1 (5 bases). The ends were cut back, 5 bases at V and 3 bases at J, with 10 bases in the middle. Germline CDR1 MNHEY, CDR2 SMNVEV (reference sequence). The length of the CDR3 is 13 residues. The CDR3 nucleotides are TGTGCCAGCAGTAACGGGGGATACACTGAAGCTTTCTTT. Translating it yields CASSNGGYTEAFF.

This clone was observed once. The chain carries TRBV30 and TRBJ1-1; D is undetermined. V lost 6 bases, J lost 1 base, and 9 bases lay in between. The length of the CDR3 is 12 residues. Germline V lookup: CDR1 GTSNPN, CDR2 SVGIG (reference sequence). CDR3 DNA: TGTGCCTGCCGTCTCTCGAACACTGAAGCTTTCTTT. Amino acids: CACRLSNTEAFF.

The chain links TRBV6-6 to TRBJ2-7, with a possible D match to TRBD2 (6 bases). The V and J ends lost 5 bases and 6 bases respectively, with 17 bases between them. Germline CDR1 is MNHNY and CDR2 is SVGAGI (reference sequence). The CDR3 is 14 amino acids. For the CDR3, the DNA is TGTGCCAGCAGTCCGCGGGGCAGGGTCGGCGAGCAGTACGTC. This encodes CASSPRGRVGEQYV.

The chain uses TRBV6-5 and TRBJ2-2; 11 positions match TRBD2. CDR1 is MNHEY, CDR2 SVGAGI, per germline. J gave up 4 bases and V 5 bases, and 3 bases lay outside the gene matches. This CDR3 has 15 amino acids. The CDR3 spells CASSLAGGGTGELFF. CDR3 in DNA: TGTGCCAGCAGTCTAGCGGGGGGTGGCACCGGGGAGCTGTTTTTT.

This clone was seen a single time. V and J are TRBV11-2 and TRBJ2-5; possibly TRBD2 for D (5 bases). Trimming shortened V by 5 bases and J by 1 base, and 11 bases separated the two germline ends. This CDR3 region has 14 residues. The germline gives CDR1 SGHAT, CDR2 FQNNGV. The CDR3 DNA sequence: TGTGCCAGCAGCCTAAGCGGACTCCAAGAGACCCAGTACTTC. Translating it yields CASSLSGLQETQYF. Full variable domain (rest looked up from reference TRBV11-2 and TRBJ2-5): EAGVAQSPRYKIIEKRQSVAFWCNPISGHATLYWYQQILGQGPKLLIQFQNNGVVDDSQLPKDRFSAERLKGVDSTLKIQPAKLEDSAVYLCASSLSGLQETQYFGPGTRLLVL.

This rearrangement joins TRBV3-1 (or the pseudogene TRBV3-2) to TRBJ1-2, with a tentative D call TRBD1 (6 bases). This CDR3 contains 12 residues. CDR1 LGHDT and CDR2 YNNKEL come from the germline V gene (reference sequence). V was trimmed by 1 base and J by 12 bases, leaving 12 bases between them. Written as DNA, the CDR3 is TGTGCCAGCAGCCAAGTGAACAGGGATCACACCTTC. Translating it yields CASSQVNRDHTF.

The chain recombines TRBV28 with TRBJ1-2, with TRBD1 identical over 7 bases. V dropped 7 bases and J dropped 0; count of bases not matched to a gene: 5. CDR1 is MDHEN and CDR2 is SYDVKM in the germline V gene. The CDR3 has 14 amino acids. CDR3 amino acids: CASTAGTANYGYTF. The DNA of the CDR3 is TGTGCCAGCACGGCCGGGACAGCTAACTATGGCTACACCTTC.

This clone came up a few times. The chain combines TRBV5-6 with TRBJ1-2; D unresolved. CDR1 is SGHDT, CDR2 YYEEEE, per germline. The CDR3 runs 16 residues. Trimming took 4 bases from V and 2 from J, leaving 18 bases between them. The DNA of the CDR3 is TGTGCCAGCAGCCCGGACTTTGGGGATTCCAACTATGGCTACACCTTC. Translation gives CASSPDFGDSNYGYTF.

The chain couples TRBV6-2 or TRBV6-3 to TRBJ1-5; D gene unclear. CDR3 length: 14 residues. The V end was cut by 0 bases, the J end by 7 bases, with 10 bases between. Germline values: CDR1 MNHEY, CDR2 SVGEGT. CDR3 nucleotide sequence: TGTGCCAGCAGTTACTCTGGCGGAAGCCAGCCCCAGCATTTT. This translates into CASSYSGGSQPQHF.

CDR3 in amino acids: CASSSRERPRNSPLHF. CDR3 sequence (DNA): TGTGCCAGCAGCAGTCGGGAACGACCACGGAATTCACCCCTCCACTTT. The V call is TRBV14, the J call TRBJ1-6, with D hard to call. V dropped 5 bases and J dropped 7 bases, with 18 bases sitting between them. Germline loops: CDR1 SGHDN, CDR2 FVKESK. The CDR3 extends over 16 amino acids.

The rearrangement joins TRBV3-1 (or the pseudogene TRBV3-2) to TRBJ2-3, with D possibly being TRBD1 (6 bases). Germline values: CDR1 LGHDT, CDR2 YNNKEL (reference sequence). The CDR3 has 14 residues. Trimming cost V 5 bases and J 0 bases, with 9 bases left between them. The CDR3 sequence is CASSSGTSTDTQYF. The CDR3 DNA follows: TGTGCCAGCAGCTCCGGGACAAGCACAGATACGCAGTATTTT.

The chain recombines TRBV6-5 with TRBJ1-6; maybe TRBD1 (6 bases). The CDR3 sequence is 12 residues long. Trimming cost V 10 bases and J 15 bases, with 19 bases left between them. Germline V lookup: CDR1 MNHEY, CDR2 SVGAGI. The CDR3: CANLDSVGLLHF. The DNA of the CDR3 is TGTGCCAATCTGGACAGTGTAGGACTCCTCCACTTT.

CDR3 residues: CASRGPEQGSNTEAFF. In DNA form, the CDR3 reads TGCGCCAGCAGGGGCCCTGAACAGGGATCGAACACTGAAGCTTTCTTT. The V call is TRBV10-2, the J call TRBJ1-1; D may be TRBD1 (6 bases). V was trimmed by 6 bases and J by 1 base, leaving 18 bases between them. This CDR3 spans 16 amino acids. Germline CDR1 and CDR2: WSHSY and SAAADI.

This clone was recorded only once. V gene TRBV12-3 or TRBV12-4 combines with J gene TRBJ1-1, with D possibly TRBD1 on 5 matching bases. This CDR3 spans 12 amino acids. Trimming removed 8 bases at V and 7 bases at J, with 14 bases between. The CDR3 sequence: CASLEGPSEAFF. CDR3 bases: TGTGCCAGCTTGGAGGGGCCGAGTGAAGCTTTCTTT.

The rearrangement uses TRBV2 and TRBJ2-5, with a possible D match to TRBD2 (6 bases). The length of the CDR3 is 13 residues. Deletions cut 8 bases from V and 5 bases from J, with 15 bases between. The V gene's germline CDR1 is SNHLY and CDR2 FYNNEI. The CDR3 DNA is TGTGCCAGCTCAACAAATGCGGGGGAGACCCAGTACTTC. Residues: CASSTNAGETQYF. The whole variable domain, remainder taken from reference TRBV2 and TRBJ2-5, is EPEVTQTPSHQVTQMGQEVILRCVPISNHLYFYWYRQILGQKVEFLVSFYNNEISEKSEIFDDQFSVERPDGSNFTLKIRSTKLEDSAMYFCASSTNAGETQYFGPGTRLLVL.

The chain combines TRBV7-9 with TRBJ2-3, with 9 bases fitting TRBD2. The CDR3 sequence is 17 residues long. Germline V gene lookup returns CDR1 SEHNR and CDR2 FQNEAQ (reference sequence). V lost 6 bases and J lost 2; bases outside the gene matches: 12. The CDR3 nucleotides are TGTGCCAGCAGACTCACAAATAGCGGGGGCCCCACAGATACGCAGTATTTT. Translated, it gives CASRLTNSGGPTDTQYF.